These T cell receptor beta chains were read from a single sample in a study of cytomegalovirus exposure and HLA in healthy donors. Using immunoSEQ multiplex PCR, the repertoire was profiled, and TCRdb retains in-frame clones only, with some absent. The sample contains more than 150,000 clones, 65% to 85% of which appear only once. The sample taken for sequencing was PBMCs. These receptors were obtained from a woman aged 45-60 years in good health and CMV-seropositive. The CDR3 runs from the conserved cysteine through the conserved F or W. Fields, in order: J gene, V gene, CDR3 protein.

>TRBJ2-1|TRBV5-1
CASSTDGQGAYNEQFF
>TRBJ1-1|TRBV9
CASSTEPLDTEAFF
>TRBJ1-3|TRBV30
CAAERSSGNTIYF
>TRBJ1-1|TRBV19
CASSTDRNTEAFF
>TRBJ1-1|TRBV7-3
CASSLGGTNTEAFF
>TRBJ1-1|TRBV30
CAHKVSRDTEAFF
>TRBJ2-3|TRBV5-8
CASSLAPGTDTQYF
>TRBJ1-6|TRBV9
CASSDSQGEFSYNSPLHF
>TRBJ2-5|TRBV7-9
CASRPPTGSETQYF
>TRBJ1-4|TRBV7-9
CSSSLGAGRDNEKLFF
>TRBJ2-1|TRBV6-1
CASSDGSRSYNEQFF
>TRBJ2-3|TRBV7-9
CASSTGSGIGDTQYF
>TRBJ2-7|TRBV5-1
CASSLGAGGIYEQYF
>TRBJ1-5|TRBV2
CASSGQGRGDQPQHF
>TRBJ2-1|TRBV10-3
CAISASGGENEQFF
>TRBJ2-7|TRBV7-2
CASSSTGSYEQYF
>TRBJ1-4|TRBV27
CASSLYQGGDEKLFF
>TRBJ1-5|TRBV19
CASSTGTGTYSNQPQHF
>NA|TRBV5-1
CASSLEWDYEQYF
>TRBJ1-2|TRBV7-2
CASSSNRDYGYTF
>TRBJ1-1|TRBV19
CASSPRRNTEAFF
>TRBJ1-5|TRBV27
CASSSQGVNQPQHF
>TRBJ2-1|TRBV27
CASSFAEGRRGLGSYNEQFF
>TRBJ1-1|TRBV5-6
CASSPLNTEAFF
>TRBJ1-5|TRBV6-6
CASSYALVSTQHF
>TRBJ1-1|TRBV11-3
CASSFEGDTEAFF
>TRBJ1-5|TRBV30
CAWSVGPGTNQPQHF
>TRBJ2-1|TRBV27
CASSWGGRGGGRGENEQFF
>TRBJ2-5|TRBV7-8
CASSINRDWTSKTQYF
>TRBJ2-1|TRBV9
CASSGGTGHNEQFF
>TRBJ2-1|TRBV18
CASSPASGTSYNEQFF
>TRBJ2-7|TRBV7-2
CASSLGGLAGEQYF
>TRBJ2-5|TRBV7-2
CASSLAGDLQETQYF
>TRBJ1-1|TRBV5-1
CASSGGQGATEAFF
>TRBJ2-3|TRBV7-6
CASRHSAGFWGTDTQYF
>TRBJ2-6|TRBV9
CASRGGVSGANVLTF
>TRBJ2-7|TRBV6-1
CASSEAGQGAGYEQYF
>TRBJ2-7|TRBV4-3
CASSQGEGGYEQYF
>TRBJ1-6|TRBV11-2
CASSLRGGDSPLHF
>TRBJ1-5|TRBV11-2
CASSLDLGGVTNQPQHF
>TRBJ1-2|TRBV14
CASSQWRLYGYTF
>TRBJ1-6|TRBV7-2
CASSQFRDSNSPLHF
>TRBJ1-5|TRBV19
CASKGKDRGNQPQHF
>TRBJ2-1|TRBV2
CASCGGARDEQFF
>TRBJ1-1|TRBV4-3
CASSQGGGNTEAFF
>TRBJ2-7|TRBV9
CASSKGGAAYEQYF
>TRBJ2-1|TRBV9
CASSVAGDRYNEQFF
>TRBJ2-3|TRBV7-2
CASSLRGLAVDTQYF
>TRBJ2-7|TRBV19
CASSVTPGTRYEQYF
>TRBJ2-2|TRBV7-2
CATGTGRNTGELFF
>TRBJ1-4|TRBV4-3
CASSRLGNRGQDINEKLFF
>TRBJ2-3|TRBV6-1
CASRAGRGGDTQYF
>TRBJ2-2|TRBV5-4
CASTPRGGSKETGELFF
>TRBJ2-5|TRBV4-3
CASSQDSRGTQYF
>TRBJ2-1|TRBV4-3
CASSDRGLEQFF